Following are 15 T cell receptor beta chains from one sample sequenced in a study of post-analysis software for immune sequencing data. General study findings and limits: Four to six TRBV segments appeared more often in patients than in controls, and TRBV5-6, TRBV5-1 and TRBV20-1 were among these.

What these receptors recognize is not known. Every TCR beta cDNA library bore unique molecular identifiers. TCRdb re-called the PCR reads with MiXCR, one entry per CDR3 protein. The table lists some 370,000 distinct CDR3 sequences, roughly 36% of them singletons. Specimen: blood. The receptor source for this set is a girl aged 10-17 years with multiple sclerosis.

This chain joins TRBV5-1 and TRBJ1-1, with a weak D call TRBD1 (6 bases). The length of the CDR3 is 13 residues. Per the germline V gene, CDR1 is SGHRS and CDR2 is YFSETQ. The germline V and J ends were trimmed by 2 bases and 3 bases, with 8 bases remaining between them. CDR3 protein: CASSLKGDTEAFF. The CDR3 region has the DNA TGCGCCAGCAGCTTAAAGGGGGACACTGAAGCTTTCTTT.

This clonotype was seen repeatedly, ten times or more. The CDR3 reads CASSPSGANVLTF. CDR3 nucleotides: TGTGCCAGCAGCCCCTCTGGGGCCAACGTCCTGACTTTC. This chain joins TRBV3-1 and TRBJ2-6, with no clear D. Trimming left V 4 bases short and J 0 bases short, with 1 base between. CDR3 length: 13 residues. Germline V CDR1 and CDR2: LGHDT, YNNKEL (reference sequence).

The chain carries TRBV6-5 and TRBJ2-2, with 7 bases aligning to TRBD2. Per germline, CDR1 MNHEY and CDR2 SVGAGI. This CDR3 has 15 residues. Trimming took 7 bases from V and 0 from J; bases not matched to a gene: 5. In DNA form, the CDR3 reads TGTGCCAGCAACTCCGGACTAGCGAACACCGGGGAGCTGTTTTTT. This translates into CASNSGLANTGELFF.

In its sample, this clonotype was seen a few times. The J gene is TRBJ1-2, the V gene TRBV20-1; the match to TRBD1 covers 7 bases. From germline, CDR1 is DFQATT and CDR2 SNEGSKA (reference sequence). Trimming at V came to 3 bases and at J to 4 bases, leaving 17 bases not matched to a gene. The CDR3 sequence is 17 residues long. The CDR3 here is CSASPTKQGTFGYGYTF. The CDR3 nucleotides read TGCAGTGCTAGTCCTACCAAACAGGGGACCTTTGGCTATGGCTACACCTTC.

This clonotype was seen more than once but under ten times. V is TRBV20-1 and J is TRBJ2-3; TRBD1 agrees at 11 bases. The germline V gene encodes CDR1 DFQATT and CDR2 SNEGSKA (reference sequence). The junction had 2 bases not matched to a gene; V was cut back by 3 bases and J by 6 bases. This CDR3 is 13 amino acids long. The CDR3 DNA follows: TGCAGTGCTAGTGGGACAGGGGGGGATACGCAGTATTTT. Translated: CSASGTGGDTQYF.

The chain couples TRBV5-1 to TRBJ2-5, with 7 bases identical to TRBD2. The CDR3 contains 15 residues. V lost 0 bases and J lost 9; bases outside the gene matches: 11. CDR1 is SGHRS and CDR2 is YFSETQ in the germline V gene. The CDR3 loop reads CASSLASTAREAQYF. CDR3 sequence (DNA): TGCGCCAGCAGCTTGGCTAGTACGGCTCGGGAGGCCCAGTACTTC.

This clonotype was seen only a few times. The rearrangement uses TRBV12-3 or TRBV12-4 and TRBJ2-1; perhaps TRBD1 as D (7 bases). This CDR3 contains 17 residues. Trimming left V 2 bases short and J 6 bases short, with 20 bases between. The CDR3 protein is CASSLFPERQGGNEQFF. The CDR3 DNA is TGTGCCAGCAGTTTATTTCCGGAGCGGCAGGGGGGCAATGAGCAGTTCTTC.

The V and J genes are TRBV11-2 and TRBJ2-7, with TRBD1 matching 11 bases. CDR3 length: 16 residues. From germline, CDR1 is SGHAT and CDR2 FQNNGV. V gave up 1 base and J gave up 2 bases; unmatched junction bases: 4. DNA of the CDR3: TGTGCCAGCAGCTTAGCACCGGGACAGGGGGCCTACGAGCAGTACTTC. Protein: CASSLAPGQGAYEQYF.

This chain connects TRBV7-9 to TRBJ1-1; unclear D gene. V was cut by 1 base and J by 1 base, with 10 bases left in between. The length of the CDR3 is 15 residues. CDR1 is SEHNR and CDR2 is FQNEAQ in the germline V gene (reference sequence). As DNA, the CDR3 is TGTGCCAGCAGCTTAGGGGCAGCCAAGAACACTGAAGCTTTCTTT. Protein product: CASSLGAAKNTEAFF.

This clonotype was seen a few times. The chain combines TRBV12-3 or TRBV12-4 with TRBJ2-2; no definite D call. This CDR3 comprises 12 residues. Trimming removed 5 bases at V and 5 bases at J, with 6 bases between. The CDR3 sequence is CASSTETGELFF. CDR3 nucleotide sequence: TGTGCCAGCAGTACCGAAACCGGGGAGCTGTTTTTT.

The chain couples TRBV6-1 to TRBJ2-1; 11 nucleotides agree with TRBD1. The CDR3 has 15 residues. Germline CDR1 and CDR2: MNHNS and SASEGT. Trimming cost V 5 bases and J 7 bases; bases outside gene matches: 7. The CDR3 here is CASSSGQGERNEQFF. DNA of the CDR3: TGTGCCAGCAGTTCGGGACAGGGGGAGAGGAATGAGCAGTTCTTC.

The chain employs TRBV7-2 and TRBJ2-4; D is unresolved. CDR3 length: 12 residues. Trimming removed 5 bases at V and 5 bases at J, with 7 bases between. The germline V gene has CDR1 SGHTA and CDR2 FQGNSA. The CDR3 sequence is CASSPTENIQYF. CDR3 DNA sequence: TGTGCCAGCAGCCCTACAGAAAACATTCAGTACTTC.

This sequence joins TRBV25-1 and TRBJ2-5; the D gene is possibly TRBD1 (6 bases). V lost 8 bases and J lost 1, with 17 bases in between. The CDR3 is 15 amino acids. The germline V gene has CDR1 MGHDK and CDR2 SYGVNS. The CDR3, as DNA: TGTGCCAGCTCAAGAGAGGGGGTACCCCAAGAGACCCAGTACTTC. Protein product: CASSREGVPQETQYF.

This chain links TRBV7-8 with TRBJ1-3; maybe TRBD1 (6 bases). The V end lost 1 base, the J end lost 0 bases, and 16 bases lay between the germline ends. The CDR3 has 18 residues. CDR1 and CDR2 from the germline V gene are SGHVS and FQNEAQ. CDR3 bases: TGTGCCAGCAGCTTAGAGCTCCAGGGGACCTACTCTGGAAACACCATATATTTT. Residues: CASSLELQGTYSGNTIYF.

CDR3 in DNA: TGTGCCAGCAGCTTGGGGCCGGGGCCTGGGGAGACCCAGTACTTC. Its translation is CASSLGPGPGETQYF. The chain joins TRBV7-2 to TRBJ2-5, with D tentatively TRBD1 or TRBD2 (5 bases each). V was shortened by 3 bases and J by 5 bases, with 16 bases between the two germline ends. Looked up from germline, CDR1 is SGHTA and CDR2 is FQGNSA. There are 15 residues in the CDR3.